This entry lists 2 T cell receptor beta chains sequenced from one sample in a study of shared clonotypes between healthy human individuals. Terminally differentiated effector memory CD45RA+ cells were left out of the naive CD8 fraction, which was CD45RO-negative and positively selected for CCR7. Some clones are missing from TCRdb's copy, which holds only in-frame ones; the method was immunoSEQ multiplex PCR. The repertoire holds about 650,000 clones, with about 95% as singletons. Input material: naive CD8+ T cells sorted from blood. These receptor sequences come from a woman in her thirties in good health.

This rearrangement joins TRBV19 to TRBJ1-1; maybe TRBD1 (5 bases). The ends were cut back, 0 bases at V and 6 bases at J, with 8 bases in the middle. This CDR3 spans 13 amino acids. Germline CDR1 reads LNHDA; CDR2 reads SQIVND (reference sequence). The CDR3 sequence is CASSIEWGAEAFF. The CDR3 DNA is TGTGCCAGTAGTATAGAATGGGGGGCTGAAGCTTTCTTT.

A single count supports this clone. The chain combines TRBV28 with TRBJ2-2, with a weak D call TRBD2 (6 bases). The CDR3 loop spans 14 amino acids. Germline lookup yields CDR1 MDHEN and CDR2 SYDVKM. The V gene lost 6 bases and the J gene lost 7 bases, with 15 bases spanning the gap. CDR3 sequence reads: CASSLLAQVGELFF. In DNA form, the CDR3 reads TGTGCCAGCAGCTTACTAGCTCAGGTCGGGGAGCTGTTTTTT.